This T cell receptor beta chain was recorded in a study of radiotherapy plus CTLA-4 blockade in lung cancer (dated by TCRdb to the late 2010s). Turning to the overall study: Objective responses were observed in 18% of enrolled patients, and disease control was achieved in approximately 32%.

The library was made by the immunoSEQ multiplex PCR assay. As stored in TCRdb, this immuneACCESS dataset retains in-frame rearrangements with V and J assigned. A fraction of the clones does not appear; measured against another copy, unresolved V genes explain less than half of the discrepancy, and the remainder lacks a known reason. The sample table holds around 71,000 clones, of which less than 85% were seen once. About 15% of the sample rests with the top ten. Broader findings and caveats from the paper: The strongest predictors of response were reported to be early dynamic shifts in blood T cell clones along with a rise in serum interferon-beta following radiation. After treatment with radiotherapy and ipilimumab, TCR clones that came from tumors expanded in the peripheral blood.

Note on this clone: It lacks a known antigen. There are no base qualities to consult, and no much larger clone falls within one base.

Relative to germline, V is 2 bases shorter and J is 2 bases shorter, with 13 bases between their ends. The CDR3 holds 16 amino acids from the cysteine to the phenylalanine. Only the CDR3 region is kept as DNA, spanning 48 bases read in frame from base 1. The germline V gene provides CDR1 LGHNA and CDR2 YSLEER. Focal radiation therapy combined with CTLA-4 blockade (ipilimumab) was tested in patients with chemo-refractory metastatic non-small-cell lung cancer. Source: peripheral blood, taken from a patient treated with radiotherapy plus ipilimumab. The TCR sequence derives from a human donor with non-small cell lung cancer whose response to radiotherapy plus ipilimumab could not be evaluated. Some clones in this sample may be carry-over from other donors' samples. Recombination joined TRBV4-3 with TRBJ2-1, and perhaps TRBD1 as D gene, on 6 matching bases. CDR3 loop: CASSQYRTVPYNEQFF. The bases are TGCGCCAGCAGCCAATACCGGACAGTCCCCTACAATGAGCAGTTCTTC.